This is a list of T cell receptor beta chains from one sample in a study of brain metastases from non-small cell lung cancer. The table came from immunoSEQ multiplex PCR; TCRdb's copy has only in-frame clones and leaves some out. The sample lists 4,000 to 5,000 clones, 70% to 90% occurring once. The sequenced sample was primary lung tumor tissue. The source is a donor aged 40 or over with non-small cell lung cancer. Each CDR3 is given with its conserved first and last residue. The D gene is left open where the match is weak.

CDR3 DNA: TGTGCCAGCAGTTTACGAGGGGCCGGGGAGCTGTTTTTT
CDR3 protein: CASSLRGAGELFF
V gene: TRBV27
D gene: -
J gene: TRBJ2-2

CDR3 DNA: TGCGCCAGCAGCTCGTCACCGGGACAGGCCGAAAAACTGTTTTTT
CDR3 protein: CASSSSPGQAEKLFF
V gene: TRBV5-1
D gene: TRBD1
J gene: TRBJ1-4

CDR3 DNA: TGTGCCAGCAGCCTACTAGTTGCAGGGCCACAAGAGACCCAGTACTTC
CDR3 protein: CASSLLVAGPQETQYF
V gene: TRBV28
D gene: -
J gene: TRBJ2-5

CDR3 DNA: TGTGCCAGCAGCCCCAGTTGGCGGGATGGAACAGATACGCAGTATTTT
CDR3 protein: CASSPSWRDGTDTQYF
V gene: TRBV9
D gene: -
J gene: TRBJ2-3

CDR3 DNA: TGTGCCAGCATCCGGGACCGCCAACCCTACGAGCAGTACTTC
CDR3 protein: CASIRDRQPYEQYF
V gene: TRBV5-6
D gene: -
J gene: TRBJ2-7

CDR3 DNA: TGTGCCAGCAGCTTGGGGGGACTGACTCATACCGGGGAGCTGTTTTTT
CDR3 protein: CASSLGGLTHTGELFF
V gene: TRBV5-6
D gene: -
J gene: TRBJ2-2

CDR3 DNA: TGCGCCAGCAGCCCATCCCAAGAGACCCAGTACTTC
CDR3 protein: CASSPSQETQYF
V gene: TRBV5-1
D gene: -
J gene: TRBJ2-5

CDR3 DNA: TGTGCCAGCAGCTCCTTCAGAGATGGCTACACCTTC
CDR3 protein: CASSSFRDGYTF
V gene: TRBV9
D gene: -
J gene: TRBJ1-2

CDR3 DNA: TGTGCCGTTGACCGGGGGGTAGGCACTGAAGCTTTCTTT
CDR3 protein: CAVDRGVGTEAFF
V gene: TRBV6-5
D gene: -
J gene: TRBJ1-1

CDR3 DNA: TGTGCCAGCAGCTTTTCCCGACAGGGGGAAGGTATGCAGTATTTT
CDR3 protein: CASSFSRQGEGMQYF
V gene: TRBV7-2
D gene: TRBD1
J gene: TRBJ2-3

CDR3 DNA: TGTGCCAGCAGTTACTTTGGCAGCAATGAAAAACTGTTTTTT
CDR3 protein: CASSYFGSNEKLFF
V gene: TRBV6-5
D gene: -
J gene: TRBJ1-4

CDR3 DNA: TGTGCCACCAGCAGAGATTGGCAGCGGTTATCCTACGAGCAGTACTTC
CDR3 protein: CATSRDWQRLSYEQYF
V gene: TRBV15
D gene: -
J gene: TRBJ2-7

CDR3 DNA: TGTGCCAGCAGCTTATCGACGAGCGAGCAGTACTTC
CDR3 protein: CASSLSTSEQYF
V gene: TRBV5-4
D gene: -
J gene: TRBJ2-7